This T cell receptor beta chain was sequenced for a study of CD8+ T cells in alopecia areata. Study-wide results and caveats: Clonality in the scalp and expanded CD8+ clones ranked among the top 100 were significantly decreased by tofacitinib. While tofacitinib was given, many expanded lesional clones persisted in scalp and blood.

cDNA serving as the sequencing template came from extracted, reverse transcribed RNA. TCRdb's copy holds only in-frame clones and misses some; the assay was immunoSEQ multiplex PCR. In the table there are around 100,000 clones, roughly 55% of which are singletons. Treatment specified: oral pan-JAK inhibitor, 5-10 mg twice daily. Sorting of PBMCs yielded the CD4+ and CD8+ T cells. CDR1 is SEHNR, CDR2 FQNEAQ, per germline (reference sequence). This CDR3 spans 13 amino acids. Trimming removed 3 bases at V and 6 bases at J, with 11 bases between. Worth noting for this clone: Its specificity is not known.

This receptor was taken from a human donor with alopecia areata. The starting material was CD8+ T cells sorted from blood, obtained at week 24, from a patient treated with tofacitinib. This chain uses TRBV7-9 with TRBJ1-1; weak D call: TRBD1 (6 bases). CDR3 in DNA: TGTGCCAGCAGCTTCAGTGAGGGGGCTGAAGCTTTCTTT. Protein sequence: CASSFSEGAEAFF.